This TCR beta chain was profiled in a study of OX40 agonist ivuxolimab in advanced cancers. This clone was recorded once. Its antigen is unknown. With autoimmune disease history or systemic immunosuppression, patients were excluded. Germline V gene data show CDR1 as SEHNR and CDR2 as FQNEAQ (reference sequence). There are 16 residues in the CDR3. With 5 bases clipped from V and 1 base from J, the junction kept 9 bases outside the gene matches. Regarding the study as a whole: The expanded peripheral T cells' antigen specificity was not determined. Averaging showed that CD8+ T cells had more expanded clones than CD4+ did.

Method: immunoSEQ multiplex PCR; TCRdb's copy keeps in-frame clones and lacks some. The table includes fewer than 90,000 clones, roughly 93% detected once. This clonotype was obtained from an adult with an advanced solid tumor such as melanoma, head and neck, liver or kidney cancer. Here the sequenced sample was CD4+ or CD8+ T cells sorted from blood, taken in a trial of the OX40 agonist ivuxolimab. This chain connects TRBV7-9 to TRBJ1-1, with TRBD1 matching over 8 bases. Written as DNA, the CDR3 is TGTGCCAGCAGCACACCATCAGGGGGCGCGAACACTGAAGCTTTCTTT. It specifies CASSTPSGGANTEAFF.